This passage covers 27 T cell receptor beta chains from one sample sequenced in a study of post-analysis software for immune sequencing data. Sequencing libraries made from TCR beta cDNA carried unique molecular identifiers. TCRdb itself ran the PCR reads through MiXCR, one entry per CDR3 protein. The sample consists of about 770,000 distinct CDR3 sequences, 40% to 55% of them appearing once. These receptors have no known antigen. Study observations and caveats: Relative to controls, patients had several TRBV segments at higher frequency, with TRBV5-6, TRBV5-1 and TRBV20-1 among these.

What was sequenced was blood. The source is a girl aged 10 to 17 with multiple sclerosis.

This chain connects TRBV28 to TRBJ1-2; maybe TRBD1 (5 bases). The CDR3 covers 12 residues. Germline CDR1 and CDR2: MDHEN and SYDVKM. Trimming took 8 bases from V and 5 from J, leaving 12 bases between them. This chain's CDR3 is CASHRGTYGYTF. In DNA, the CDR3 is TGTGCCAGCCACCGGGGGACTTATGGCTACACCTTC.

This clonotype was seen a handful of times. The rearrangement links TRBV11-2 to TRBJ2-3; tentative D call: TRBD1 (5 bases). The CDR3 contains 14 residues. Trimming took off 2 bases at V and 4 bases at J, with 10 bases between the two ends. The V gene's germline CDR1 is SGHAT and CDR2 FQNNGV. The CDR3 DNA reads TGTGCCAGCAGCTTACCCCGGACATCAGATACGCAGTATTTT. This sequence encodes CASSLPRTSDTQYF.

On this clonotype itself: This may arise from a read error, as a much more abundant clone is one base away. CDR3 residues: CSVNSLSAGEQYF. In DNA, the CDR3 is TGCAGCGTTAACAGTCTTTCGGCGGGTGAGCAGTACTTC. The V call is TRBV29-1, the J call TRBJ2-7, with D maybe TRBD2 (5 bases). The CDR3 spans 13 residues. Trimming took 5 bases from V and 7 from J, leaving 18 bases between them. Germline loops: CDR1 SQVTM, CDR2 ANQGSEA.

The chain combines TRBV27 with TRBJ2-1; unclear D gene. Trimming took off 3 bases at V and 8 bases at J, with 23 bases between the two ends. The V gene's germline CDR1 is MNHEY and CDR2 SMNVEV (reference sequence). This CDR3 has 17 residues. The CDR3 sequence: CASSFAPRPFSRYEQFF. The CDR3 region has the DNA TGTGCCAGCAGTTTCGCCCCCAGACCATTTTCTCGGTATGAGCAGTTCTTC.

V usage is TRBV7-9 and J usage is TRBJ2-5; D may be TRBD1 or TRBD2 (6 bases each). Germline V CDR1 and CDR2: SEHNR, FQNEAQ (reference sequence). The CDR3 has 14 residues. Trimming took off 5 bases at V and 5 bases at J, with 15 bases between the two ends. The CDR3 loop reads CASSARGGPETQYF. The CDR3 DNA is TGTGCCAGCAGCGCGCGTGGGGGGCCTGAGACCCAGTACTTC.

This clonotype came up a few times. The chain recombines TRBV7-9 with TRBJ2-1; TRBD2 is a possible D gene (6 bases). The germline V and J ends were trimmed by 0 bases and 3 bases, with 9 bases remaining between them. CDR3 size: 15 residues. Germline values: CDR1 SEHNR, CDR2 FQNEAQ (reference sequence). Written as DNA, the CDR3 is TGTGCCAGCAGCTTAGCGCTAGCGAACTACAATGAGCAGTTCTTC. Translated: CASSLALANYNEQFF.

This CDR3 is CASSSSGLGETQYF. In DNA, the CDR3 is TGTGCCAGCAGCTCATCGGGACTCGGGGAGACCCAGTACTTC. The chain recombines TRBV7-3 with TRBJ2-5, with D possibly being TRBD2 (6 bases). The germline gives CDR1 SGHTA, CDR2 FQGTGA. The CDR3 loop spans 14 amino acids. Trimming stripped 4 bases from V and 5 bases from J, with 14 bases between.

V and J are TRBV20-1 and TRBJ2-1; 13 nucleotides align to TRBD2. After removal of 0 bases from V and 9 bases from J, the junction contained 11 bases not matched to a gene. There are 17 residues in the CDR3. The germline CDR1 and CDR2 sequences are DFQATT and SNEGSKA (reference sequence). CDR3 amino acids: CSARDEGLAGALREQFF. DNA for the CDR3: TGCAGTGCTAGAGATGAAGGACTAGCGGGAGCCCTCCGTGAGCAGTTCTTC.

This sequence joins TRBV11-2 and TRBJ2-1; maybe TRBD2 (6 bases). The CDR3 consists of 13 residues. V was clipped by 5 bases and J by 7 bases, with 12 bases between them. Germline lookup yields CDR1 SGHAT and CDR2 FQNNGV. The CDR3 reads CASSTRLDNEQFF. Written as DNA, the CDR3 is TGTGCCAGCAGCACCCGACTAGATAATGAGCAGTTCTTC.

This rearrangement joins TRBV20-1 to TRBJ2-7; D is possibly TRBD1 (5 bases). Germline assignment: CDR1 DFQATT and CDR2 SNEGSKA (reference sequence). Trimming stripped 1 base from V and 2 bases from J, with 15 bases between. The CDR3 runs to 15 residues. This CDR3 is CSARGLRQGPYEQYF. In nucleotides, the CDR3 is TGCAGTGCTAGAGGGCTACGGCAGGGTCCCTACGAGCAGTACTTC.

Turning to this clonotype: The junction departs from germline at one end; a sequencing error may be responsible. The CDR3 nucleotides are TGTGTCAGCAGCCAAACGGGACTAGCTGTCTACGAGCAGTACTTC. Its translation: CVSSQTGLAVYEQYF. The V call is TRBV7-9, the J call TRBJ2-5, with 9 bases aligning to TRBD2. With the DNA end fitting TRBJ2-7 better, the J assignment may be wrong. CDR3 length equals 15 residues. CDR1 is SEHNR, CDR2 FQNEAQ, per germline (reference sequence).

The chain uses TRBV29-1 and TRBJ2-3; a possible D gene is TRBD1 (8 bases). V was cut by 6 bases and J by 6 bases, with 19 bases left in between. The germline gives CDR1 SQVTM, CDR2 ANQGSEA. The CDR3 runs 14 residues. CDR3 bases: TGCAGCGTCGGGGGGTACAGGGGGAAGGATACGCAGTATTTT. Translating it yields CSVGGYRGKDTQYF.

This clonotype was detected a few times. This chain uses TRBV7-8 with TRBJ2-1; 11 bases are a match to TRBD2. This CDR3 is built from 14 residues. Germline CDR1 is SGHVS and CDR2 is FQNEAQ. After removal of 3 bases from V and 8 bases from J, the junction contained 3 bases not matched to a gene. As DNA, the CDR3 is TGTGCCAGCAGCTTTAGCGGGAGGGCGCATGAGCAGTTCTTC. Protein product: CASSFSGRAHEQFF.

This clonotype has more than one count but fewer than ten. The chain joins TRBV20-1 to TRBJ2-7; a possible D gene is TRBD2 (6 bases). In germline, CDR1 is DFQATT, CDR2 SNEGSKA (reference sequence). Trimming removed 6 bases at V and 3 bases at J, with 21 bases between. CDR3 length: 15 residues. The CDR3 DNA reads TGCAGTGCCGTACCCCCCCGCAGCGGGCGCTACGAGCAGTACTTC. It translates to CSAVPPRSGRYEQYF.

About this clonotype: At one end the junction does not follow the germline gene, possibly because of a read error. The chain couples TRBV30 to TRBJ2-5, with D perhaps matching TRBD1 (5 bases). The V gene's germline CDR1 is GTSNPN and CDR2 SVGIG (reference sequence). The CDR3 has 14 amino acids. The CDR3 DNA sequence: TGTGTCTGGAGTCAGGGCCCGAACCAAGAGACCCAGTACTTC. It is translated as CVWSQGPNQETQYF.

V is TRBV29-1 and J is TRBJ1-1; weak D call: TRBD1 (6 bases). Trimming took 7 bases from V and 5 from J, leaving 20 bases between them. Germline values: CDR1 SQVTM, CDR2 ANQGSEA. The CDR3 is made up of 14 amino acids. In nucleotides, the CDR3 is TGCAGCGGTTGCCCGGGGGCAGGGCAAACTGAAGCTTTCTTT. Protein sequence: CSGCPGAGQTEAFF.

This clonotype was observed a few times. This chain joins TRBV12-3 or TRBV12-4 and TRBJ2-1; TRBD2 aligns across 7 bases. There are 16 residues in the CDR3. The V segment lost 1 base and the J segment 6 bases; nucleotides outside the gene matches: 9. CDR3 coding DNA: TGTGCCAGCAGTTTAGTGAACGCGGGAGTCCCCAATGAGCAGTTCTTC. Encoded protein: CASSLVNAGVPNEQFF.

The table lists this clonotype with a few counts. The J gene is TRBJ1-2, the V gene TRBV20-1; the D is unclear. Deletions cut 2 bases from V and 4 bases from J, with 11 bases between. The CDR3 spans 13 residues. From germline, CDR1 is DFQATT and CDR2 SNEGSKA (reference sequence). CDR3 loop: CSARSGSSYGYTF. As DNA, the CDR3 is TGCAGTGCTAGATCTGGATCAAGCTATGGCTACACCTTC.

This sequence joins TRBV7-9 and TRBJ2-6, with D possibly TRBD1 on 5 matching bases. CDR3 length: 17 residues. CDR1 SEHNR and CDR2 FQNEAQ come from the germline V gene (reference sequence). Trimming removed 5 bases at V and 0 bases at J, with 14 bases between. The CDR3 sequence: CASSSETALSGANVLTF. The CDR3 nucleotides are TGTGCCAGCAGCAGCGAGACAGCGCTCTCTGGGGCCAACGTCCTGACTTTC.

This clonotype has at least ten counts. A much larger clone differs by one base, so this may be a read error. The chain couples TRBV4-3 to TRBJ2-1, with 12 bases fitting TRBD1. V was pared by 3 bases and J by 8 bases, with 8 bases of the junction left unmatched. The CDR3 is 16 residues long. The germline V gene has CDR1 LGHNA and CDR2 YSLEER. CDR3 DNA sequence: TGCGCCAGCAGCCACGCCGGGACAGGGGGCTGGTATGAGCAGTTCTTC. Protein product: CASSHAGTGGWYEQFF.

The chain employs TRBV7-6 and TRBJ2-5; TRBD1 might be the D (6 bases). V lost 6 bases and J lost 2, with 22 bases in between. This CDR3 spans 17 amino acids. The germline CDR1 and CDR2 sequences are SGHVS and FNYEAQ. CDR3 in amino acids: CASSHRGSARLQETQYF. CDR3 DNA: TGTGCCAGCAGTCATAGGGGGTCCGCCCGGCTACAAGAGACCCAGTACTTC.

This clonotype has a single count. The chain combines TRBV28 with TRBJ1-5; TRBD1 might be the D (6 bases). This CDR3 comprises 16 residues. The germline V gene has CDR1 MDHEN and CDR2 SYDVKM. The germline V and J ends were trimmed by 5 bases and 2 bases, with 16 bases remaining between them. The CDR3 nucleotides read TGTGCCAGCAGTCCTCTGACAGGTTTCGGCAATCAGCCCCAGCATTTT. It yields the protein CASSPLTGFGNQPQHF.

The gene calls are TRBV20-1 and TRBJ2-1; no clear D gene. The V end was cut by 3 bases, the J end by 6 bases, with 9 bases between. This CDR3 spans 12 amino acids. The V gene's germline CDR1 is DFQATT and CDR2 SNEGSKA (reference sequence). DNA of the CDR3: TGCAGTGCTAGTAGGGTCCCCAATGAGCAGTTCTTC. Translated, it gives CSASRVPNEQFF.

The chain carries TRBV5-1 and TRBJ2-7; D perhaps matches TRBD2 (6 bases). Germline CDR1 reads SGHRS; CDR2 reads YFSETQ. The CDR3 sequence is 16 residues long. Trimming left V 1 base short and J 4 bases short, with 18 bases between. CDR3 DNA: TGCGCCAGCAGCTTGATAGGGGACTTTAACCTATACGAGCAGTACTTC. It codes for CASSLIGDFNLYEQYF.

This clonotype was counted a single time. This rearrangement joins TRBV30 to TRBJ1-1; D perhaps matches TRBD1 (6 bases). The CDR3 is 13 residues long. Trimming pared 2 bases from V and 1 base from J, leaving 8 bases between. Germline-derived CDR1 and CDR2 are GTSNPN and SVGIG (reference sequence). This CDR3 is CAWSRGQNTEAFF. The DNA for the CDR3 is TGTGCCTGGAGTCGGGGGCAGAACACTGAAGCTTTCTTT.

This clonotype has more than one count but fewer than ten. The genes are TRBV2 and TRBJ2-3; D unclear. CDR3 size: 12 residues. V dropped 5 bases and J dropped 5 bases, with 8 bases sitting between them. Per the germline V gene, CDR1 is SNHLY and CDR2 is FYNNEI. CDR3 nucleotide sequence: TGTGCCAGCAGTACTGGGCGAGATACGCAGTATTTT. Its protein is CASSTGRDTQYF.

The chain employs TRBV21-1 and TRBJ1-1; no DNA check was done on the table's D call, TRBD1. TRBV21-1 is flagged as a pseudogene. There are 16 residues in the CDR3. The CDR3 spells CASTSATGRRDTEAFF. In DNA, the CDR3 is TGTGCCAGCACCAGTGCGACAGGGCGAAGGGACACTGAAGCTTTCTTT.